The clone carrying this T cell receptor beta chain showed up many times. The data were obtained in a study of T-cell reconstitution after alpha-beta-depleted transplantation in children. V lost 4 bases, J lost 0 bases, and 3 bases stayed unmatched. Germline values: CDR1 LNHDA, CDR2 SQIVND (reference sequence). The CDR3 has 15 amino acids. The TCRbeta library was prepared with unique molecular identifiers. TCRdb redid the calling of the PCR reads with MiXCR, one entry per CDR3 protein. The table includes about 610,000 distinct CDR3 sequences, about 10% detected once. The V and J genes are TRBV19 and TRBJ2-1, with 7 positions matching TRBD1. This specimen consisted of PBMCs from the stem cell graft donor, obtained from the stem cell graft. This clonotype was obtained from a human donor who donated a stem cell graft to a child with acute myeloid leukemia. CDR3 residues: CASSTRQGSYNEQFF. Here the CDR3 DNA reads TGTGCCAGTAGTACACGACAGGGCTCCTACAATGAGCAGTTCTTC.